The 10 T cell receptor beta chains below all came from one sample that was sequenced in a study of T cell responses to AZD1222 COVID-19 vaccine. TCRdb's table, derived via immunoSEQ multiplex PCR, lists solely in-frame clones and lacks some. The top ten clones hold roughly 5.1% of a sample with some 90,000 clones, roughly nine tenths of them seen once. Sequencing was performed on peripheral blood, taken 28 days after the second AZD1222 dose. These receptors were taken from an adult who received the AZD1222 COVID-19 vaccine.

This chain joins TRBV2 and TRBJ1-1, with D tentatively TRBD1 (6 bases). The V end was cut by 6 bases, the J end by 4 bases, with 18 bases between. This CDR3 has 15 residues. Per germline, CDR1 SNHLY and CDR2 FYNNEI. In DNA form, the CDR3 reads TGTGCCAGCAGGCCAGGAGGGGGGGCGGTCACTGAAGCTTTCTTT. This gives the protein CASRPGGGAVTEAFF.

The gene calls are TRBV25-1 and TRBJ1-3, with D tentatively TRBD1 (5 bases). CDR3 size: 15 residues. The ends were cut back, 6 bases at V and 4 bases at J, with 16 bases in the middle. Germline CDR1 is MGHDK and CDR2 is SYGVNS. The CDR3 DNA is TGTGCCAGCAGCACGACACAGGAGTTCGGAAACACCATATATTTT. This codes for CASSTTQEFGNTIYF.

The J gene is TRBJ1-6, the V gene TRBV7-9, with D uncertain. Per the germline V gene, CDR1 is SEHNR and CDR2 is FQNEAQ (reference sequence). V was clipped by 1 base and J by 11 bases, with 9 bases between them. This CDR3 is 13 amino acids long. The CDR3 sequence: CASSLDTGPPLHF. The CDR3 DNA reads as TGTGCCAGCAGCTTAGATACGGGCCCACCCCTCCACTTT. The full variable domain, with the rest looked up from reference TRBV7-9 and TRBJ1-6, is DTGVSQNPRHKITKRGQNVTFRCDPISEHNRLYWYRQTLGQGPEFLTYFQNEAQLEKSRLLSDRFSAERPKGSFSTLEIQRTEQGDSAMYLCASSLDTGPPLHFGNGTRLTVT.

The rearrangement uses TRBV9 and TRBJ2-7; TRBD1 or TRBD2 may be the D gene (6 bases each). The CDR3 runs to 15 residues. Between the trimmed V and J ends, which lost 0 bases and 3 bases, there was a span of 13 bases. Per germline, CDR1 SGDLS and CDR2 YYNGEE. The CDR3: CASSVAGGPDYEQYF. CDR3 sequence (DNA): TGTGCCAGCAGCGTAGCTGGGGGGCCAGACTACGAGCAGTACTTC.

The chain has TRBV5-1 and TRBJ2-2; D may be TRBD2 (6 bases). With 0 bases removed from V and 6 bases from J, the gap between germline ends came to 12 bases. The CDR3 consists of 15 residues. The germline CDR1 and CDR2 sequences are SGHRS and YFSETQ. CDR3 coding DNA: TGCGCCAGCAGCTTGGCAGCTAGCGAAGCCGGGGAGCTGTTTTTT. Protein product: CASSLAASEAGELFF.

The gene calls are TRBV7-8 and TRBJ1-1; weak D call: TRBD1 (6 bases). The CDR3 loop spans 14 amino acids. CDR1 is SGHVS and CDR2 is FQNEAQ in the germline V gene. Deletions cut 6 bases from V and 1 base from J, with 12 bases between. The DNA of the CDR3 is TGTGCCAGCAGGGGGACACGGACGAACACTGAAGCTTTCTTT. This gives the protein CASRGTRTNTEAFF.

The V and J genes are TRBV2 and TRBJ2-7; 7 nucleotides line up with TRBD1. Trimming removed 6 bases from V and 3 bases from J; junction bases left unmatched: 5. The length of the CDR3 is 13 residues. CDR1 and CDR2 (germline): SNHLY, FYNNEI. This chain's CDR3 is CASRATGIYEQYF. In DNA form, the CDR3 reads TGTGCCAGCAGGGCGACAGGGATCTACGAGCAGTACTTC.

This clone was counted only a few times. The DNA of the CDR3 is TGTGCCAGCAGCAATCGAAGAAAGTCGGGAGGCTACACCTTC. As protein: CASSNRRKSGGYTF. The chain couples TRBV11-1 to TRBJ1-2, with D unclear. The V gene lost 5 bases and the J gene lost 8 bases, with 18 bases spanning the gap. The CDR3 has 14 residues. In germline, CDR1 is SGHAT, CDR2 FQDESV (reference sequence).

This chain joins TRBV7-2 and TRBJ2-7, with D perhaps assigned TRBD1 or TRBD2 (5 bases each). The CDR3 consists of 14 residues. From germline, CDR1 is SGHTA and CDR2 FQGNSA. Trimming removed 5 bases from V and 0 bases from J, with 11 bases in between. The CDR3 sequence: CASSMVGASYEQYF. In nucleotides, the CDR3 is TGTGCCAGCAGCATGGTCGGGGCCTCCTACGAGCAGTACTTC.

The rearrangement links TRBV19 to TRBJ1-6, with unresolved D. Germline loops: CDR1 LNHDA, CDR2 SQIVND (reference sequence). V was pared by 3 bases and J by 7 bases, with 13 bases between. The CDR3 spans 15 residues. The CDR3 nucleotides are TGTGCCAGTAGTATCCGGAACAGACAAAATTCACCCCTCCACTTT. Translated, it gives CASSIRNRQNSPLHF.